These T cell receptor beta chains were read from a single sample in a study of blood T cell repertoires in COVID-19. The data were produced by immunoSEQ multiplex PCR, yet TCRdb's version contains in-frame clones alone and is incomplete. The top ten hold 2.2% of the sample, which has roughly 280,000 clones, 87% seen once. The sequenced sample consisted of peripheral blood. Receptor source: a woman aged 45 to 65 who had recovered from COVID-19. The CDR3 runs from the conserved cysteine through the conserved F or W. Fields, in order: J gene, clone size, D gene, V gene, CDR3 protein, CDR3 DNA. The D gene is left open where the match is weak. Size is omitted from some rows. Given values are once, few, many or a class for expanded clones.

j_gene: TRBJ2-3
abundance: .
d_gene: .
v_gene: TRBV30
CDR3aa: CAWSRGHGNTDTQYF
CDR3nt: TGTGCCTGGAGTCGGGGACACGGGAACACAGATACGCAGTATTTT

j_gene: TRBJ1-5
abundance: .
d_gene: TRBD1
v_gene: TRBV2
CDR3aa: CASSDFRDRDFGNQPQHF
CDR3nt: TGTGCCAGCAGCGATTTCCGGGACAGGGATTTCGGCAATCAGCCCCAGCATTTT

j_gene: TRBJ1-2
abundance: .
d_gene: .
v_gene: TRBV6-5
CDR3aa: CASTQQRDGYTF
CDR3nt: TGTGCCAGCACCCAACAGAGGGATGGCTACACCTTC

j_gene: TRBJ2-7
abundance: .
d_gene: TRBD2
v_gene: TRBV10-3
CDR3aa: CAISELELAGYEQYF
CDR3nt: TGTGCCATCAGTGAGTTGGAACTAGCGGGCTACGAGCAGTACTTC

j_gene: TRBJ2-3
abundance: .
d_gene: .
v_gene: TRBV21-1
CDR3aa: CASSTAGVYTDTQYF
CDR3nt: TGTGCCAGCAGCACAGCGGGAGTATACACAGATACGCAGTATTTT

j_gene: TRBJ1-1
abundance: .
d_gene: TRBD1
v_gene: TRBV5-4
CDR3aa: CASSYWDRRETEAFF
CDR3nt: TGTGCCAGCAGCTACTGGGACAGGCGGGAGACTGAAGCTTTCTTT

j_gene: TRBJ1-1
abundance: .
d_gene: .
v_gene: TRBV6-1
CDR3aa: CASSEGWQGDTEAFF
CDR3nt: TGTGCCAGCAGTGAGGGTTGGCAGGGTGACACTGAAGCTTTCTTT

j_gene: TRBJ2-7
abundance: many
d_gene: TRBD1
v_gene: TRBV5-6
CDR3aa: CASSLPGTGSYEQYF
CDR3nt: TGTGCCAGCAGCTTACCCGGGACAGGGTCCTACGAGCAGTACTTC

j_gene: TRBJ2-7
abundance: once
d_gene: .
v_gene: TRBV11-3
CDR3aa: CASSLGSGKVYEQYF
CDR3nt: TGTGCCAGCAGCTTAGGGTCAGGGAAGGTCTACGAGCAGTACTTC

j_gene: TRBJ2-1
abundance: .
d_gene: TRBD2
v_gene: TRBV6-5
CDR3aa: CASSTAGPSGEQFF
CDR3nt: TGTGCCAGCAGTACAGCGGGACCCAGCGGTGAGCAGTTCTTC

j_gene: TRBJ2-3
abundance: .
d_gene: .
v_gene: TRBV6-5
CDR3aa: CASSSETLGGGTQYF
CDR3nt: TGTGCCAGCAGTTCAGAGACCCTAGGGGGGGGTACGCAGTATTTT

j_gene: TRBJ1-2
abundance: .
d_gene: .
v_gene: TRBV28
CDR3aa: CASRVLNRVGYTF
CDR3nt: TGTGCCAGCAGAGTCCTAAACCGCGTAGGCTACACCTTC

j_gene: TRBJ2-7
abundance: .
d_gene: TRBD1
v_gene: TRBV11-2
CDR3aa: CASTTTGTEYF
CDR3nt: TGTGCCAGCACCACCACCGGGACAGAGTACTTC

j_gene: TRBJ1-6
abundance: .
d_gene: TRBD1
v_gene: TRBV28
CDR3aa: CATHSPRGQSPLHF
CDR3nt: TGTGCCACCCACTCCCCCAGGGGGCAATCACCCCTCCACTTT

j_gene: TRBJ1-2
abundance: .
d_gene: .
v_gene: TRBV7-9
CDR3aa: CASSLGRGQNLFYGYTF
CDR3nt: TGTGCCAGCAGCTTGGGGCGCGGACAGAACCTATTTTATGGCTACACCTTC

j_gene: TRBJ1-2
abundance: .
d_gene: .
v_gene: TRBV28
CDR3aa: CASSLTRLYGYTF
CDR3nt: TGTGCCAGCAGTTTAACCCGACTCTATGGCTACACCTTC

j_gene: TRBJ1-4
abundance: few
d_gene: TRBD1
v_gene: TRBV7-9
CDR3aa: CASSLVAGQGEKLFF
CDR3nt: TGTGCCAGCAGCTTAGTAGCGGGACAGGGTGAAAAACTGTTTTTT

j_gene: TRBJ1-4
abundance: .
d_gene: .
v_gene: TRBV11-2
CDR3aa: CATREYEEGKLFF
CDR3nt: TGTGCCACCCGGGAATACGAGGAAGGAAAACTGTTTTTT

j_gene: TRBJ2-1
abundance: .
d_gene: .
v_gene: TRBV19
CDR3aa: CASSLRYGIGEQFF
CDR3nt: TGTGCCAGTAGCCTAAGATACGGGATTGGCGAGCAGTTCTTC

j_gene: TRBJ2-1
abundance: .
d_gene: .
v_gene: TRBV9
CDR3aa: CASSVGVGTRGQFF
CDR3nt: TGTGCCAGCAGCGTAGGGGTCGGCACTCGGGGGCAGTTCTTC

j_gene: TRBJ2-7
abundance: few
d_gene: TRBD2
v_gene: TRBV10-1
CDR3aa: CASSESRGTSGSWSYEQYF
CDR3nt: TGCGCCAGCAGTGAGTCGAGGGGGACTAGCGGGAGCTGGTCCTACGAGCAGTACTTC

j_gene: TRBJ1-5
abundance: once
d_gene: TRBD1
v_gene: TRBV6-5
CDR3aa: CATSRDSYQPQHF
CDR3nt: TGTGCCACCTCCCGGGACAGCTATCAGCCCCAGCATTTT

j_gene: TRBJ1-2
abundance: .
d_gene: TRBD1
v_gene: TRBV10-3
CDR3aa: CAIGTQGAEGYTF
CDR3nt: TGTGCCATCGGGACCCAGGGGGCGGAAGGCTACACCTTC

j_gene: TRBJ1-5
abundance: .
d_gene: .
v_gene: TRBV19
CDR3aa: CASSSQQKGHNQPQHF
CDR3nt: TGTGCCAGTAGTTCTCAACAAAAGGGGCACAATCAGCCCCAGCATTTT

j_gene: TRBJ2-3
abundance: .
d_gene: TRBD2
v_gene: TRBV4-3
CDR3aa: CASSQVMAAGVDVDTQYF
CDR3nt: TGCGCCAGCAGCCAAGTAATGGCAGCGGGAGTAGATGTAGATACGCAGTATTTT

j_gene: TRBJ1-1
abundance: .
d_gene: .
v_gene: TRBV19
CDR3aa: CASSTRGVNGMNTEAFF
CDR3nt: TGTGCCAGTAGCACCAGGGGAGTAAACGGTATGAACACTGAAGCTTTCTTT

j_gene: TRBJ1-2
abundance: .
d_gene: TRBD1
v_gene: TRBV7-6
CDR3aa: CASSYGQGALNYGYTF
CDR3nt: TGTGCCAGCAGTTACGGACAGGGGGCCTTAAACTATGGCTACACCTTC

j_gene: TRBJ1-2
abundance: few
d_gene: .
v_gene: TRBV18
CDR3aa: CASSSGNGYTF
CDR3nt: TGTGCCAGCTCATCGGGTAATGGCTACACCTTC

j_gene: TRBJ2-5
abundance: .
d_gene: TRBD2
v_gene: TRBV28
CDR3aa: CASSRGGLARETQYF
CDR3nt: TGTGCCAGCAGCCGGGGCGGACTAGCGAGGGAGACCCAGTACTTC

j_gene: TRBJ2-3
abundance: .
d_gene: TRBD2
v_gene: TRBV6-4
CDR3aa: CASSEPASGRRDTQYF
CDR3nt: TGTGCCAGCAGTGAGCCCGCTAGCGGGAGGAGAGATACGCAGTATTTT

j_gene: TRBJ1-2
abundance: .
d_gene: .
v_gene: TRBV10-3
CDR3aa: CAISEGQTRYTF
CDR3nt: TGTGCCATCAGTGAGGGGCAAACCCGCTACACCTTC

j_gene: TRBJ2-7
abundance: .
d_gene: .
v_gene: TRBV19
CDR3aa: CASSPSGQPVYEQYF
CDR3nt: TGTGCCAGTAGCCCATCCGGACAGCCCGTCTACGAGCAGTACTTC

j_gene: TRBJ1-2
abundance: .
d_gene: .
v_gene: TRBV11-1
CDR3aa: CASSPGPNYGYTF
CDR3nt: TGTGCCAGCAGCCCTGGGCCTAACTATGGCTACACCTTC

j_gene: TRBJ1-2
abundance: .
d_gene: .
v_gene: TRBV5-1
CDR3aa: CASSPQGYGYTF
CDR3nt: TGCGCCAGCAGCCCCCAGGGCTATGGCTACACCTTC

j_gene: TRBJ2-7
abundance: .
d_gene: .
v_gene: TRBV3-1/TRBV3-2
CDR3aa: CASSQDLPLLGEQYF
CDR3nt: TGTGCCAGCAGCCAAGATCTTCCCCTCCTAGGAGAGCAGTACTTC

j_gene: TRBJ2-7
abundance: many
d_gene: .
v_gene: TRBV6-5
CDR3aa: CASSSLGTGEQYF
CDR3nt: TGTGCCAGCAGCTCGCTAGGAACGGGCGAGCAGTACTTC

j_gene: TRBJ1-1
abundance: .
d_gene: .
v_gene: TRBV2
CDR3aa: CASRTESMAAFF
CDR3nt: TGTGCCAGCAGGACAGAAAGTATGGCGGCTTTCTTT

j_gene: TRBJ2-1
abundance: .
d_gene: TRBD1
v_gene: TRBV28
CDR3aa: CASSPSYRGSYNEQFF
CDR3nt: TGTGCCAGCAGTCCCTCATACAGGGGGTCCTACAATGAGCAGTTCTTC